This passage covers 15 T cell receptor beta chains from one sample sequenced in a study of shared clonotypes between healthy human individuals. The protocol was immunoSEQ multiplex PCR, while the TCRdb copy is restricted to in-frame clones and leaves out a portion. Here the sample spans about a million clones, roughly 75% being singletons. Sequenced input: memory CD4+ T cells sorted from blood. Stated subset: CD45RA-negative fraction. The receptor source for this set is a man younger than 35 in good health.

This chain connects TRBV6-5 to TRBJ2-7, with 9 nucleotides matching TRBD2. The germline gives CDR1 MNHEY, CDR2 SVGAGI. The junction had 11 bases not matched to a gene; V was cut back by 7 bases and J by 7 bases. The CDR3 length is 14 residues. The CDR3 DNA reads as TGTGCCAGCAAACTAGCGGGCCCTGGGGGGGAGCAGTACTTC. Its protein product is CASKLAGPGGEQYF.

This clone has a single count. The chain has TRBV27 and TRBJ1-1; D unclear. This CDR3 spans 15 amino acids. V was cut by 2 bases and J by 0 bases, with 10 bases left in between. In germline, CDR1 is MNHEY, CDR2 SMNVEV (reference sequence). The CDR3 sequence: CASSLDPGLNTEAFF. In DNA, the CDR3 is TGTGCCAGCAGTTTAGATCCCGGTTTGAACACTGAAGCTTTCTTT.

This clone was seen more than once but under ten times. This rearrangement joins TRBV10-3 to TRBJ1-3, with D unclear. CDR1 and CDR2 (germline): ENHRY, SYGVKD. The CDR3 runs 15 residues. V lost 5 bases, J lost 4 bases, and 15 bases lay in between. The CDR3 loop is CAISQDANTGNTIYF. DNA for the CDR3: TGTGCCATCAGTCAGGACGCTAACACGGGAAACACCATATATTTT.

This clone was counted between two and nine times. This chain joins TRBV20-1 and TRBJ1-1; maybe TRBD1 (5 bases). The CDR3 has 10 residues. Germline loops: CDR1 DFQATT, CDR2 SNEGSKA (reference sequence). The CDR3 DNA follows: TGCAGCGCACTTCGGGGCCTCGCTTTCTTT. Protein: CSALRGLAFF.

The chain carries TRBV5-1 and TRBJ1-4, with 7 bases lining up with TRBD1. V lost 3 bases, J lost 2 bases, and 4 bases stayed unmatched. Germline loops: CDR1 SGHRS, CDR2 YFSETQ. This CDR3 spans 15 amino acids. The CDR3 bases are TGCGCCAGCAGCTCGGGGGACAGCACTAATGAAAAACTGTTTTTT. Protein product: CASSSGDSTNEKLFF.

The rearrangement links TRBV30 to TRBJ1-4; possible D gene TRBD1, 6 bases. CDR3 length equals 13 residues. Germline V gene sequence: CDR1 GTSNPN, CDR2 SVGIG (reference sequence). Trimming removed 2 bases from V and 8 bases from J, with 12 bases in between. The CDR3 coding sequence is TGTGCCTGGAGTCGGGGGGGCGAGGAAAAACTGTTTTTT. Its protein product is CAWSRGGEEKLFF. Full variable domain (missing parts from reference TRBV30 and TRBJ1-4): SQTIHQWPATLVQPVGSPLSLECTVEGTSNPNLYWYRQAAGRGLQLLFYSVGIGQISSEVPQNLSASRPQDRQFILSSKKLLLSDSGFYLCAWSRGGEEKLFFGSGTQLSVL.

The CDR3, as DNA: TGTGCCAGCACCCTGCCCATCTACAATGAGCAGTTCTTC. It is translated as CASTLPIYNEQFF. The chain links TRBV7-2 to TRBJ2-1; no clear D. The V end was cut by 7 bases, the J end by 3 bases, with 10 bases between. The V gene's germline CDR1 is SGHTA and CDR2 FQGNSA. The CDR3 contains 13 residues. The full variable domain, rest sourced from reference TRBV7-2 and TRBJ2-1, is GAGVSQSPSNKVTEKGKDVELRCDPISGHTALYWYRQSLGQGLEFLIYFQGNSAPDKSGLPSDRFSAERTGGSVSTLTIQRTQQEDSAVYLCASTLPIYNEQFFGPGTRLTVL.

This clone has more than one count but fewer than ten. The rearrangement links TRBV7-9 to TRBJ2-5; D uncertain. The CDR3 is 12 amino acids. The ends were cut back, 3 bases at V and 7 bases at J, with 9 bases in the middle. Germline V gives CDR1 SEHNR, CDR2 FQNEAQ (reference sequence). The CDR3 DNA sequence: TGTGCCAGCAGCTTCCCGGACGGGACCCAGTACTTC. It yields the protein CASSFPDGTQYF.

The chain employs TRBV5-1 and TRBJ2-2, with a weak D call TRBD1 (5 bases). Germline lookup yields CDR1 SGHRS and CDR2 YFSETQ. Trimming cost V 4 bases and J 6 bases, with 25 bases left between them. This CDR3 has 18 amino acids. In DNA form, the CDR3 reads TGCGCCAGCAGCCCGGTGGTGGACACACGCACCAGGGCCGGGGAGCTGTTTTTT. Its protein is CASSPVVDTRTRAGELFF.

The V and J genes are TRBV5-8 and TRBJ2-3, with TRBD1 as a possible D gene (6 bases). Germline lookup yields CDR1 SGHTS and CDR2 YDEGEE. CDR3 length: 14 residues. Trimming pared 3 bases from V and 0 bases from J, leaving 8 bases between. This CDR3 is CASSSGHSTDTQYF. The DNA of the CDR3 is TGTGCCAGCAGCTCGGGACACAGCACAGATACGCAGTATTTT.

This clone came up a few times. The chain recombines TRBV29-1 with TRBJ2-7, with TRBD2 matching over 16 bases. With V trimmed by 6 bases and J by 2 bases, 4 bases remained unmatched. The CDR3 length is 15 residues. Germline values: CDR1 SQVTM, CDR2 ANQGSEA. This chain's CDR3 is CSVGTSGRGPYEQYF. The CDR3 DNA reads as TGCAGCGTAGGGACTAGCGGGAGGGGGCCCTACGAGCAGTACTTC.

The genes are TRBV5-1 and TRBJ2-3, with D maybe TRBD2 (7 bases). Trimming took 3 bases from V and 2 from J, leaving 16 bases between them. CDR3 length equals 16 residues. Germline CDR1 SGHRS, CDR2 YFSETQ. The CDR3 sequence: CASSSGGPGHTDTQYF. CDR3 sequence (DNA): TGCGCCAGCAGCTCGGGGGGCCCGGGTCACACAGATACGCAGTATTTT.

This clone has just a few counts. The CDR3 sequence is CASSTQNGNTIYF. The CDR3 DNA follows: TGTGCCAGCAGCACTCAGAACGGAAACACCATATATTTT. This chain links TRBV7-3 with TRBJ1-3; D unclear. The CDR3 length is 13 residues. Trimming took 5 bases from V and 4 from J, leaving 9 bases between them. Germline-derived CDR1 and CDR2 are SGHTA and FQGTGA.

The CDR3 loop is CASSIAQGAGEQYF. The CDR3 nucleotides read TGTGCCAGTAGTATAGCGCAGGGGGCGGGCGAGCAGTACTTC. This chain links TRBV19 with TRBJ2-5; 8 nucleotides agree with TRBD1. The DNA end is more similar to TRBJ2-7, so the J call may be wrong. The CDR3 totals 14 residues. Per germline, CDR1 LNHDA and CDR2 SQIVND (reference sequence).

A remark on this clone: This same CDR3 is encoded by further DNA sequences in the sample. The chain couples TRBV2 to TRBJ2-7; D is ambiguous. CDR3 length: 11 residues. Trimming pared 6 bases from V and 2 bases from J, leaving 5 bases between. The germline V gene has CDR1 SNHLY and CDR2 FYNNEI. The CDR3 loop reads CASRGAYEQYF. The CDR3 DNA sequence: TGTGCCAGCAGGGGTGCCTACGAGCAGTACTTC.